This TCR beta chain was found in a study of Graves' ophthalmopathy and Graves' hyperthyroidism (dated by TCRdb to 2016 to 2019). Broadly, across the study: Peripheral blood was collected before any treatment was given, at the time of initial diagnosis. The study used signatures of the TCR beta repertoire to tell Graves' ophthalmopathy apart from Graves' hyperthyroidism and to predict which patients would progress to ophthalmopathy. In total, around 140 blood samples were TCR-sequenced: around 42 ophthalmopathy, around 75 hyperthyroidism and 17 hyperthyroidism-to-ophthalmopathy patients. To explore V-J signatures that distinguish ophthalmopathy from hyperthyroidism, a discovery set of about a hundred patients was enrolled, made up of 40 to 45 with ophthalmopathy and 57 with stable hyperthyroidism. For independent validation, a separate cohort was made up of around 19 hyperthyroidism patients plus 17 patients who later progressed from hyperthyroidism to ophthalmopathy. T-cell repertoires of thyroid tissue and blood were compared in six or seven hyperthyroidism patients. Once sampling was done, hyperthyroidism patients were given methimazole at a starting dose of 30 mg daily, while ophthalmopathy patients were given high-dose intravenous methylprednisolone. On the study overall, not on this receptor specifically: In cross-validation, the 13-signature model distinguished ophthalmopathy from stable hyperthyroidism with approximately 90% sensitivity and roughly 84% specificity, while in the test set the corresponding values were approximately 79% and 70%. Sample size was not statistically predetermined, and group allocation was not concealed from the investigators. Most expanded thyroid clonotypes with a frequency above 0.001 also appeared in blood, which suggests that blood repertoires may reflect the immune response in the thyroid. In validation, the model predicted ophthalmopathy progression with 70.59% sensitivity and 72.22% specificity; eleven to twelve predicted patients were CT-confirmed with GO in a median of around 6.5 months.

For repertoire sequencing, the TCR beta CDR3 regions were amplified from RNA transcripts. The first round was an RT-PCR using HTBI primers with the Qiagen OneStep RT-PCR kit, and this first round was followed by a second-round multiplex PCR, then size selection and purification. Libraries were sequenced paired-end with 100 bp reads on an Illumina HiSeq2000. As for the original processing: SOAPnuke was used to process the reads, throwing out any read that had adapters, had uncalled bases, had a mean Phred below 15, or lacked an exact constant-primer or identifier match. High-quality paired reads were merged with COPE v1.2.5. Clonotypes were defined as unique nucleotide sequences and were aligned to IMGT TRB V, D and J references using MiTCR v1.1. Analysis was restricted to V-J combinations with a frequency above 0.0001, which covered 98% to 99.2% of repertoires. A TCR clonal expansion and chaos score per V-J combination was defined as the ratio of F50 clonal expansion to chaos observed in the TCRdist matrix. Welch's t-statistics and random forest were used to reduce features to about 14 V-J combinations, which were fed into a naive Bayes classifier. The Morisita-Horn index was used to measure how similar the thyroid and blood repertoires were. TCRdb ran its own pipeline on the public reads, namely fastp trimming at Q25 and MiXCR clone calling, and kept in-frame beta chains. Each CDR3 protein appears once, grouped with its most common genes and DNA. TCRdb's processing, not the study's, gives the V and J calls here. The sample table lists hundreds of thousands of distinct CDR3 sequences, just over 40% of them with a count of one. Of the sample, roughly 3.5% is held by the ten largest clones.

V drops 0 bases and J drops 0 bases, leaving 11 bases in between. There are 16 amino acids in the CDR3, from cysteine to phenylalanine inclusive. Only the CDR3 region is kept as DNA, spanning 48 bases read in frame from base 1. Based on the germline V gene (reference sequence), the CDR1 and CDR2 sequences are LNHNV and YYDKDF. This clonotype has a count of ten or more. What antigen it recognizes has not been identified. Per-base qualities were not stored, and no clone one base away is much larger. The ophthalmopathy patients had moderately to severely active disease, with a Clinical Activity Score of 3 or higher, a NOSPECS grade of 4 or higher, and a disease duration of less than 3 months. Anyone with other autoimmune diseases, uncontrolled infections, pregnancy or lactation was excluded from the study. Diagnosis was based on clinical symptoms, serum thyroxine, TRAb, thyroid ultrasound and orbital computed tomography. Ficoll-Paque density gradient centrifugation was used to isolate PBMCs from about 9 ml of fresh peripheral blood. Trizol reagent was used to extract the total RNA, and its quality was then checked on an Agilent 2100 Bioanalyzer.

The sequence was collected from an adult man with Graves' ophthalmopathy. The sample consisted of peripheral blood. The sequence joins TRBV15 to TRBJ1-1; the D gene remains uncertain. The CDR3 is CATSRDPGRMNTEAFF. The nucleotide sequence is TGTGCCACCAGCAGAGATCCTGGGAGGATGAACACTGAAGCTTTCTTT.